A single sample gave rise to the 14 T cell receptor beta chains below, sequenced in a study of spatial heterogeneity in lung cancer. Time point reported: sample taken at primary tumor resection. Whole RNA, isolated from tumor, nontumor lung or frozen PBMC, was sequenced without prior sorting. TCRdb processed the 5' RACE reads anew with MiXCR; each CDR3 protein has one entry. The data hold about 92,000 distinct CDR3 sequences, with 9.5% to 15% observed a single time. The starting material was PBMCs, obtained at surgery. The origin of the receptors is a male donor with early-stage non-small cell lung cancer.

At least ten counts were recorded for this clonotype. The chain carries TRBV15 and TRBJ2-1; tentatively, D is TRBD2 (6 bases). The CDR3 is 15 residues long. Between the trimmed V and J ends, which lost 1 base and 4 bases, there was a span of 11 bases. CDR1 LNHNV and CDR2 YYDKDF come from the germline V gene (reference sequence). CDR3 in DNA: TGTGCCACCAGCAGAGCCGAGGGACTGTACAATGAGCAGTTCTTC. Its protein product is CATSRAEGLYNEQFF. The full variable domain, its missing parts supplied by reference TRBV15 and TRBJ2-1, is DAMVIQNPRYQVTQFGKPVTLSCSQTLNHNVMYWYQQKSSQAPKLLFHYYDKDFNNEADTPDNFQSRRPNTSFCFLDIRSPGLGDTAMYLCATSRAEGLYNEQFFGPGTRLTVL.

The rearrangement joins TRBV28 to TRBJ2-3, with 7 positions matching TRBD1. There are 15 residues in the CDR3. J was trimmed by 5 bases and V by 5 bases; bases with no gene match: 10. Per the germline V gene, CDR1 is MDHEN and CDR2 is SYDVKM. CDR3 sequence: CASSPPGTARDTQYF. The CDR3 nucleotides are TGTGCCAGCAGTCCGCCTGGGACAGCCAGAGATACGCAGTATTTT.

The gene calls are TRBV7-2 and TRBJ2-1; 9 nucleotides line up with TRBD2. This CDR3 comprises 17 residues. The germline V gene has CDR1 SGHTA and CDR2 FQGNSA. V shed 5 bases, J shed 1 base, and the junction held 9 bases outside the gene matches. CDR3 DNA: TGTGCCAGCAGCCAGACGGCTAGCGGGGTTTCCTACAATGAGCAGTTCTTC. Amino acid sequence: CASSQTASGVSYNEQFF.

The rearrangement links TRBV29-1 to TRBJ2-6, with 11 bases fitting TRBD2. The junction had 1 base not matched to a gene; V was cut back by 6 bases and J by 0 bases. CDR1 SQVTM and CDR2 ANQGSEA come from the germline V gene. The CDR3 spans 15 residues. CDR3 nucleotide sequence: TGCAGCGTGGGGACTAGCGGCTCTGGGGCCAACGTCCTGACTTTC. It translates to CSVGTSGSGANVLTF.

The chain joins TRBV7-2 to TRBJ1-6, with D possibly TRBD1 on 5 matching bases. CDR1 and CDR2 (germline): SGHTA, FQGNSA. The CDR3 runs to 14 residues. V was cut by 3 bases and J by 7 bases, with 10 bases left in between. CDR3 DNA sequence: TGTGCCAGCAGCTTGCGCAGGGTCAATTCACCCCTCCACTTT. Its translation: CASSLRRVNSPLHF.

The rearrangement joins TRBV7-2 to TRBJ2-5; 9 nucleotides agree with TRBD2. Trimming took 10 bases from V and 3 from J; bases not matched to a gene: 9. The CDR3 is 14 amino acids. CDR1 SGHTA and CDR2 FQGNSA come from the germline V gene. CDR3 sequence (DNA): TGTGCCATCTCCCCCTTAGCGGGAGAAGAGACCCAGTACTTC. Translating gives CAISPLAGEETQYF.

This clonotype was seen a few times. The chain joins TRBV5-1 to TRBJ2-7; TRBD1 matches 10 bases. Trimming cost V 4 bases and J 5 bases; bases outside gene matches: 9. Germline CDR1 and CDR2: SGHRS and YFSETQ. The CDR3 spans 15 residues. The CDR3 region has the DNA TGCGCCAGCAGCCGCACGGGACAGGGGAACGACGAGCAGTACTTC. This encodes CASSRTGQGNDEQYF.

V and J are TRBV29-1 and TRBJ2-1; D is unresolved. Looked up from germline, CDR1 is SQVTM and CDR2 is ANQGSEA. This CDR3 spans 15 amino acids. Trimming pared 6 bases from V and 0 bases from J, leaving 15 bases between. As DNA, the CDR3 is TGCAGCGTCCCTGTCAAATCGAGCTCCTACAATGAGCAGTTCTTC. Translated: CSVPVKSSSYNEQFF.

The chain is built from TRBV2 and TRBJ2-7; 12 bases line up with TRBD1. With V trimmed by 4 bases and J by 7 bases, 5 bases remained unmatched. This CDR3 region has 14 residues. The germline CDR1 and CDR2 sequences are SNHLY and FYNNEI. The CDR3 sequence: CASSGGQGAREQYF. CDR3 DNA: TGTGCCAGCAGTGGGGGACAGGGGGCAAGGGAGCAGTACTTC.

This clonotype was counted between two and nine times. The chain recombines TRBV24-1 with TRBJ2-7, with D unclear. The CDR3 consists of 13 residues. Germline V CDR1 and CDR2: KGHDR, SFDVKD. V lost 3 bases to trimming and J lost 2 bases, with 7 bases between them. The CDR3 spells CATSDGPAYEQYF. In DNA, the CDR3 is TGTGCCACCAGTGATGGACCCGCCTACGAGCAGTACTTC.

The sample holds a few counts of this clonotype. The chain joins TRBV7-2 to TRBJ2-7, with 8 bases matching TRBD2. Looked up from germline, CDR1 is SGHTA and CDR2 is FQGNSA. After removal of 1 base from V and 6 bases from J, the junction contained 23 bases not matched to a gene. The CDR3 spans 20 residues. CDR3 sequence (DNA): TGTGCCAGCAGCTTAGGGATAGTATTAACCTTGGGGCCAACTAGCGGCGAGCAGTACTTC. It encodes CASSLGIVLTLGPTSGEQYF.

The J gene is TRBJ1-4, the V gene TRBV3-1; unclear D gene. Germline values: CDR1 LGHDT, CDR2 YNNKEL (reference sequence). Trimming cost V 4 bases and J 8 bases, with 20 bases left between them. The CDR3 contains 16 residues. CDR3 bases: TGTGCCAGCAGCCCTGGTGGTGTCAGGCAGCGGGAAAAACTGTTTTTT. This encodes CASSPGGVRQREKLFF.

This clonotype was observed a few times. This rearrangement joins TRBV28 to TRBJ1-4; D is possibly TRBD1 (6 bases). V lost 6 bases and J 9 bases, leaving 14 bases between the germline ends. The germline V gene encodes CDR1 MDHEN and CDR2 SYDVKM. This CDR3 region has 13 residues. The CDR3 reads CASSNPDRKKLFF. DNA for the CDR3: TGTGCCAGCAGCAATCCAGACAGGAAAAAACTGTTTTTT.

The rearrangement uses TRBV28 and TRBJ1-5, with D unresolved. Trimming left V 6 bases short and J 0 bases short, with 21 bases between. The CDR3 sequence is 18 residues long. Per the germline V gene, CDR1 is MDHEN and CDR2 is SYDVKM. The CDR3: CASSPKPRAHYSNQPQHF. CDR3 DNA sequence: TGTGCCAGCAGCCCAAAACCTAGAGCCCATTATAGCAATCAGCCCCAGCATTTT.